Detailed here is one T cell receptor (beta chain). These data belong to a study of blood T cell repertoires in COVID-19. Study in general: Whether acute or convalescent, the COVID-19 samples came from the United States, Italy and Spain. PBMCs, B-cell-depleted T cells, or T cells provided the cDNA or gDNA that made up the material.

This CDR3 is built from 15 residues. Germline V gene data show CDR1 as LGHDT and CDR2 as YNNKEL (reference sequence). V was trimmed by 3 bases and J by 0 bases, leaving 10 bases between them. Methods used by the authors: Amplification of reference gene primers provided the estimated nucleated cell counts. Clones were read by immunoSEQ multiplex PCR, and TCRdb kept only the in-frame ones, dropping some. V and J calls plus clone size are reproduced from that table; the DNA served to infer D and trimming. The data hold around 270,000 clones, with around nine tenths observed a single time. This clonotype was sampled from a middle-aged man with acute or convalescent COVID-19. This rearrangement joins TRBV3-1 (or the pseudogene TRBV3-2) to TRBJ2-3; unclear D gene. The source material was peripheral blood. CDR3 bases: TGTGCCAGCAGCCAGGGCAGGCCTAGCACAGATACGCAGTATTTT. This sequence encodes CASSQGRPSTDTQYF.